The T cell receptor beta chain described here comes from a study of T cell responses to AZD1222 COVID-19 vaccine. Method: immunoSEQ multiplex PCR; TCRdb's copy keeps in-frame clones and lacks some. In the table there are 45,000 to 65,000 clones, roughly 87% of which are singletons. Trimming cost V 2 bases and J 2 bases, with 10 bases left between them. Germline V gene sequence: CDR1 MNHEY, CDR2 SMNVEV (reference sequence). The CDR3 runs to 15 residues. The sample holds one count of this clone. The TCR comes from an adult who received the AZD1222 COVID-19 vaccine. J is TRBJ2-1 and V is TRBV27, with D possibly matching TRBD2 (6 bases). Sequences were derived from peripheral blood, sampled 28 days after the second AZD1222 dose. CDR3 nucleotide sequence: TGTGCCAGCAGTTTAGGCGGGATTACCTACAATGAGCAGTTCTTC. Translation gives CASSLGGITYNEQFF.